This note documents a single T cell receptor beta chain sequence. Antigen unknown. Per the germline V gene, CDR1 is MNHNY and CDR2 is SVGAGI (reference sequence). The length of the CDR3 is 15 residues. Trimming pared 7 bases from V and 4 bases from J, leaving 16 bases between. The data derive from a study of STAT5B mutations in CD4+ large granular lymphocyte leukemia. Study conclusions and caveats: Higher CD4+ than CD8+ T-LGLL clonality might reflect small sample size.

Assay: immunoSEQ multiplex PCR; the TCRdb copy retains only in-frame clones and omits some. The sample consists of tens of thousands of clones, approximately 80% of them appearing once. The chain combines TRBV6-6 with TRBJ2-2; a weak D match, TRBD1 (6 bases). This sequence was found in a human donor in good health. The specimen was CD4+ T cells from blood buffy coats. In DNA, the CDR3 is TGTGCCAGCAAACACAGGGAAATGGGCACCGGGGAGCTGTTTTTT. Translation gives CASKHREMGTGELFF.